The 2 T cell receptor beta chains reported below all come from one sample, sequenced in a study of blood T cell repertoires in COVID-19. Profiled with immunoSEQ multiplex PCR; TCRdb holds only in-frame clones, not every one. The data contain about 200,000 clones, about 90% of them singletons. Source material: peripheral blood. These TCRs come from a woman in her 70s with acute or convalescent COVID-19.

The rearrangement links TRBV27 to TRBJ2-2, with 9 bases matching TRBD1. Per the germline V gene, CDR1 is MNHEY and CDR2 is SMNVEV (reference sequence). V gave up 3 bases and J gave up 5 bases; unmatched junction bases: 7. The CDR3 length is 16 residues. The CDR3 here is CASSFPDRGGTGELFF. The CDR3 DNA sequence: TGTGCCAGCAGTTTTCCGGACAGGGGTGGGACCGGGGAGCTGTTTTTT.

The chain is built from TRBV5-6 and TRBJ2-2, with TRBD2 identical over 7 bases. The CDR3 loop spans 16 amino acids. Germline V lookup: CDR1 SGHDT, CDR2 YYEEEE. The V gene end was trimmed by 1 base and the J gene end by 0 bases; junction bases not matched to a gene: 3. Here the CDR3 DNA reads TGTGCCAGCAGCTTGAGAGCGGGGTCGAACACCGGGGAGCTGTTTTTT. Amino acid sequence: CASSLRAGSNTGELFF.